A selection of T cell receptor beta chains follows, all from one sample in a study of T cell responses to AZD1222 COVID-19 vaccine. Libraries were prepared by immunoSEQ multiplex PCR; TCRdb keeps only in-frame clonotypes and omits some of them. The table shows approximately 170,000 clones, with about 90% occurring only once. Sequenced material: peripheral blood, taken 28 days after the second AZD1222 dose. Receptor source: an adult who received the AZD1222 COVID-19 vaccine. CDR3s include the opening cysteine and the closing phenylalanine or tryptophan. A D gene is named only where the DNA matches it firmly. Size is omitted from some rows. Given values are once, few, many or a class for expanded clones.

v_gene	abundance	d_gene	j_gene	CDR3aa	CDR3nt
TRBV3-1/TRBV3-2	NA	NA	TRBJ2-7	CASSQARYEQYF	TGTGCCAGCAGCCAAGCCCGCTACGAGCAGTACTTC
TRBV30	NA	NA	TRBJ1-1	CAWSVPTTLVGNTEAFF	TGTGCCTGGAGTGTACCCACGACCCTTGTTGGGAACACTGAAGCTTTCTTT
TRBV3-1/TRBV3-2	NA	NA	TRBJ2-7	CASSQVTTLTAEQYF	TGTGCCAGCAGCCAAGTTACCACACTAACCGCCGAGCAGTACTTC
TRBV9	NA	NA	TRBJ1-3	CASSPREGVGNTIYF	TGTGCCAGCAGCCCCAGGGAAGGGGTTGGAAACACCATATATTTT
TRBV19	NA	NA	TRBJ1-4	CASSRMGGTESEKLFF	TGTGCCAGTAGTCGGATGGGAGGGACGGAGAGTGAAAAACTGTTTTTT
TRBV5-1	once	TRBD1	TRBJ2-3	CASSPPGQGGTDTQYF	TGCGCCAGCAGCCCGCCCGGACAGGGGGGCACAGATACGCAGTATTTT
TRBV10-3	NA	TRBD1	TRBJ2-2	CAISESTGGAGTGELFF	TGTGCCATCAGTGAGTCCACAGGGGGCGCAGGGACCGGGGAGCTGTTTTTT
TRBV2	NA	TRBD1	TRBJ2-2	CASSLGDRVGTGELFF	TGTGCCAGCAGTCTAGGCGACAGGGTGGGAACCGGGGAGCTGTTTTTT
TRBV7-2	NA	NA	TRBJ1-6	CASSSRPGQSNSPLHF	TGTGCCAGCAGCTCTCGGCCCGGACAGAGTAATTCACCCCTCCACTTT
TRBV7-3	NA	TRBD1	TRBJ2-5	CASSSDRDVETQYF	TGTGCCAGCAGCTCAGACAGGGACGTAGAGACCCAGTACTTC
TRBV10-3	NA	NA	TRBJ2-3	CAISAGDRPDTQYF	TGTGCCATCAGTGCGGGGGACCGTCCGGATACGCAGTATTTT
TRBV6-1	NA	NA	TRBJ1-4	CASSEAWRAEKLFF	TGTGCCAGCAGTGAAGCCTGGCGGGCCGAAAAACTGTTTTTT
TRBV7-2	NA	NA	TRBJ2-7	CASSLGVGFYEQYF	TGTGCCAGCAGCTTAGGAGTGGGGTTCTACGAGCAGTACTTC
TRBV2	few	TRBD1	TRBJ1-6	CASSSPGGQSNSPLHF	TGTGCCAGCAGTTCCCCAGGGGGACAGAGTAATTCACCCCTCCACTTT
TRBV5-6	NA	TRBD2	TRBJ2-2	CASSPIAGGAPGELFF	TGTGCCAGCAGCCCTATTGCCGGGGGGGCCCCCGGGGAGCTGTTTTTT
TRBV19	NA	TRBD1	TRBJ1-1	CASRGTGISLLNTEAFF	TGTGCCAGTAGGGGGACAGGGATTTCTTTATTGAACACTGAAGCTTTCTTT
TRBV19	NA	TRBD1	TRBJ2-7	CASSDAGQGAYEQYF	TGTGCCAGTAGCGACGCGGGACAGGGTGCCTACGAGCAGTACTTC
TRBV6-2/TRBV6-3	few	TRBD2	TRBJ2-3	CASSYTAGGRTDTQYF	TGTGCCAGCAGTTATACGGCGGGGGGCCGCACAGATACGCAGTATTTT
TRBV20-1	NA	TRBD1	TRBJ2-3	CSASGTGGSTDTQYF	TGCAGTGCTAGTGGGACAGGGGGAAGCACAGATACGCAGTATTTT
TRBV5-1	NA	NA	TRBJ2-7	CASSFGPGQGTYEQYF	TGCGCCAGCTCCTTTGGGCCCGGGCAGGGCACCTACGAGCAGTACTTC
TRBV5-1	NA	NA	TRBJ1-2	CASSLALTGSYGYTF	TGCGCCAGCAGCTTGGCGCTGACGGGGAGCTATGGCTACACCTTC
TRBV9	NA	TRBD2	TRBJ2-7	CASSVGAGGIYEQYF	TGTGCCAGCAGCGTAGGAGCGGGGGGAATCTACGAGCAGTACTTC
TRBV30	once	NA	TRBJ1-1	CAWSAGGGPQPSNTEAFF	TGTGCCTGGAGTGCGGGTGGCGGCCCCCAACCATCTAACACTGAAGCTTTCTTT
TRBV19	NA	TRBD1	TRBJ1-6	CAGSGTGIFNSPLHF	TGTGCCGGCTCCGGGACAGGGATCTTCAATTCACCCCTCCACTTT
TRBV5-1	few	NA	TRBJ1-6	CASSLGGHSYNSPLHF	TGCGCCAGCAGCTTGGGCGGCCACTCCTATAATTCACCCCTCCACTTT
TRBV5-1	NA	NA	TRBJ2-3	CASSPGVAGASKYF	TGCGCCAGCAGCCCCGGGGTAGCAGGCGCCTCAAAGTATTTT
TRBV19	NA	TRBD1	TRBJ1-4	CASSTNRGGYEKLFF	TGTGCCAGTAGTACTAACAGGGGAGGTTACGAAAAACTGTTTTTT
TRBV5-5	NA	TRBD1	TRBJ1-1	CASSFRDRANTEAFF	TGTGCCAGCAGCTTTCGCGACAGGGCGAACACTGAAGCTTTCTTT
TRBV19	NA	TRBD2	TRBJ2-5	CACGLAGVETQYF	TGTGCCTGCGGGCTAGCGGGGGTAGAGACCCAGTACTTC
TRBV5-1	NA	NA	TRBJ1-1	CASSSTGWVENTEAFF	TGCGCCAGCAGCTCTACAGGGTGGGTGGAGAATACTGAAGCTTTCTTT
TRBV5-1	NA	TRBD1	TRBJ2-1	CASSLGQGYYEQFF	TGCGCCAGCAGCTTGGGACAGGGGTATTATGAGCAGTTCTTC
TRBV11-2	NA	NA	TRBJ2-2	CASSLALADTGELFF	TGTGCCAGCAGCTTAGCACTAGCAGACACCGGGGAGCTGTTTTTT
TRBV2	few	NA	TRBJ1-6	CASSEVPVGSPLHF	TGTGCCAGCAGTGAAGTCCCGGTCGGTTCACCCCTCCACTTT
TRBV5-6	NA	TRBD2	TRBJ2-3	CASSARLAGGHTQYF	TGTGCCAGCAGCGCCCGACTAGCGGGGGGGCACACGCAGTATTTT
TRBV5-4	NA	TRBD2	TRBJ2-4	CASSLGLADKNIQYF	TGTGCCAGCAGCCTCGGACTAGCGGACAAAAACATTCAGTACTTC
TRBV2	NA	TRBD1	TRBJ1-6	CASSEGALNNSPLHF	TGTGCCAGCAGCGAGGGGGCCCTTAATAATTCACCCCTCCACTTT
TRBV11-2	once	NA	TRBJ2-3	CASSSQGIAGTDTQYF	TGTGCCAGCAGCTCCCAAGGGATAGCCGGCACAGATACGCAGTATTTT
TRBV6-2/TRBV6-3	once	TRBD1	TRBJ2-1	CASSPGQGTKNEQFF	TGTGCCAGCAGTCCCGGACAGGGGACTAAAAATGAGCAGTTCTTC
TRBV7-8	NA	NA	TRBJ1-2	CASSRGSGLYGYTF	TGTGCCAGCAGCCGGGGGTCGGGCCTCTATGGCTACACCTTC
TRBV10-3	NA	NA	TRBJ2-3	CAISVAPGDTQYF	TGTGCCATCAGTGTAGCGCCCGGGGATACGCAGTATTTT